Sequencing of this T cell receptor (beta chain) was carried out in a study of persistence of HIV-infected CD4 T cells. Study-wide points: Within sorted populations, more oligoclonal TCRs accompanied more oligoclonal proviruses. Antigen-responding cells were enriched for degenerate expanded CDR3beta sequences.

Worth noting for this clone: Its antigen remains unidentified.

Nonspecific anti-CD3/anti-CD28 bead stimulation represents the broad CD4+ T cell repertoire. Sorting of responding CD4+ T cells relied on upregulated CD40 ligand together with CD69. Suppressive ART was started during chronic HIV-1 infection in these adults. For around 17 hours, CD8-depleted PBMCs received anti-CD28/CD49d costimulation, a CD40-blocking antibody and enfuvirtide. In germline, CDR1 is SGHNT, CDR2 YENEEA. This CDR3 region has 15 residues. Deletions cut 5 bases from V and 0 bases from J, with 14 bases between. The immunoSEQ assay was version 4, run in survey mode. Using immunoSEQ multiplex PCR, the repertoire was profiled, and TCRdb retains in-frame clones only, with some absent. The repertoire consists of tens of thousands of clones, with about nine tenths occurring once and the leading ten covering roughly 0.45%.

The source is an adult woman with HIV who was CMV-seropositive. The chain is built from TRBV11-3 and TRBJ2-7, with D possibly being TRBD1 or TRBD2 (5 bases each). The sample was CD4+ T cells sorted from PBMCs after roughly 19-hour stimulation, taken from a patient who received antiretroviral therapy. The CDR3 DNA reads TGTGCCAGCAGCAAAAGAACCGGGGCCTCCTACGAGCAGTACTTC. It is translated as CASSKRTGASYEQYF.